This TCR beta chain appears in the sequencing data of a study of blood T cell repertoires in COVID-19. Whole-study context: Acute-phase and convalescent COVID-19 samples originated in the United States, Italy and Spain. The analysed material was cDNA or gDNA that came from T cells, B-cell-depleted T cells, or PBMCs.

This CDR3 region has 16 residues. Losses at the gene ends were 0 bases for V and 8 bases for J; bases not matched to a gene: 9. Germline V gene lookup returns CDR1 GTSNPN and CDR2 SVGIG (reference sequence). Per the authors' pipeline: Reference gene primers were amplified, and this amplification served to estimate nucleated cell counts. Clones were sequenced by immunoSEQ multiplex PCR, and TCRdb holds only the in-frame ones, with some missing. The DNA was the basis for D and trimming; V, J and clone size are from that table. The sample records about 200,000 clones, more than 70% being singletons. This sequence originates from a woman aged 40 to 49 who had recovered from COVID-19. The material sequenced was peripheral blood. The chain links TRBV30 to TRBJ2-1; 11 nucleotides match TRBD2. CDR3 sequence: CAWSVLLAGVVDEQFF. The CDR3 DNA reads as TGTGCCTGGAGTGTCTTACTAGCGGGAGTTGTAGATGAGCAGTTCTTC.